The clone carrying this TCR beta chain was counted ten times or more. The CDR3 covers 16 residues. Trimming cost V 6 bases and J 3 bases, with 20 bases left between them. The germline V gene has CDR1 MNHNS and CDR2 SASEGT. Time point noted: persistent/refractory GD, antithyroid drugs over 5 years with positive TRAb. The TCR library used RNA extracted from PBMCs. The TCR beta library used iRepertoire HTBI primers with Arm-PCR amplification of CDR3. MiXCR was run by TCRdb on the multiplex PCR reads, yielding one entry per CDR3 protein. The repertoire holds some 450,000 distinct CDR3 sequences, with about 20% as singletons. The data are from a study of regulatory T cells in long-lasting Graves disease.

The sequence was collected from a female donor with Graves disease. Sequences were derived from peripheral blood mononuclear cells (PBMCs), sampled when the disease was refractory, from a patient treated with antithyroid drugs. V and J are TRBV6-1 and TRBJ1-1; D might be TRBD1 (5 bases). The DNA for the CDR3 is TGTGCCAGCAGAACTCAGGGACCGGACCTATACACTGAAGCTTTCTTT. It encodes CASRTQGPDLYTEAFF.